A selection of T cell receptor beta chains follows, all from one sample in a study of blood T cell repertoires in COVID-19. Profiling relied on immunoSEQ multiplex PCR, and the TCRdb table lists in-frame clones only, not all of them. The repertoire holds 210,000 or so clones, with 70% to 90% as singletons. Material for sequencing was PBMCs or T cells enriched from blood (not recorded which). Receptors were obtained from a woman aged 45-65 years in a cohort exposed to, infected with or recovered from COVID-19 (not recorded which). Each CDR3 is given with its conserved first and last residue. D genes are given only for firm matches. Clone size, where shown, is once, few, many, or a class for clones that have expanded.

J gene: TRBJ2-5
clone size: once
D gene: TRBD2
V gene: TRBV6-1
CDR3 DNA: TGTGCCAGCAGTGAAAAGGCGGGGGGCCAAGAGACCCAGTACTTC
CDR3 protein: CASSEKAGGQETQYF

J gene: TRBJ1-1
clone size: .
D gene: TRBD1
V gene: TRBV6-5
CDR3 DNA: TGTGCCAGCAGACCCGGGACAGGGGGTTACACTGAAGCTTTCTTT
CDR3 protein: CASRPGTGGYTEAFF

J gene: TRBJ1-6
clone size: few
D gene: TRBD1
V gene: TRBV5-4
CDR3 DNA: TGTGCCAGCAGGGCGGGACAGGGCTCCCGTAATTCACCCCTCCACTTT
CDR3 protein: CASRAGQGSRNSPLHF

J gene: TRBJ1-2
clone size: .
D gene: .
V gene: TRBV30
CDR3 DNA: TGTGCCTGGGACGGACAGAATATGAACTATGGCTACACCTTC
CDR3 protein: CAWDGQNMNYGYTF

J gene: TRBJ1-5
clone size: .
D gene: .
V gene: TRBV6-1
CDR3 DNA: TGTGCCAGCAGTGAACAGGGAACGGGCAATCAGCCCCAGCATTTT
CDR3 protein: CASSEQGTGNQPQHF

J gene: TRBJ2-2
clone size: .
D gene: TRBD1
V gene: TRBV4-3
CDR3 DNA: TGCGCCAGCAGCCAAGGCAAGGGGGCGGACGGCACCGGGGAGCTGTTTTTT
CDR3 protein: CASSQGKGADGTGELFF

J gene: TRBJ1-5
clone size: .
D gene: TRBD1
V gene: TRBV24-1
CDR3 DNA: TGTGCCACCAGTGATTTGAAAGGGGACAGGGTCGGCGATAGCAATCAGCCCCAGCATTTT
CDR3 protein: CATSDLKGDRVGDSNQPQHF

J gene: TRBJ1-5
clone size: .
D gene: TRBD1
V gene: TRBV28
CDR3 DNA: TGTGCCAGCAGTAACAGGGGGGCTAGGACTTATAGCAATCAGCCCCAGCATTTT
CDR3 protein: CASSNRGARTYSNQPQHF

J gene: TRBJ1-2
clone size: .
D gene: TRBD1
V gene: TRBV7-9
CDR3 DNA: TGTGCCAGCAGCTTAGATACAGGGGTTGGCTACACCTTC
CDR3 protein: CASSLDTGVGYTF

J gene: TRBJ2-7
clone size: .
D gene: .
V gene: TRBV15
CDR3 DNA: TGTGCCACCAGCGTTCCGGGACATACCGAGCAGTACTTC
CDR3 protein: CATSVPGHTEQYF

J gene: TRBJ2-1
clone size: .
D gene: TRBD2
V gene: TRBV27
CDR3 DNA: TGTGCCAGCAGTTTAAAACTAGCGGGGGGAGGAGAGCAGTTCTTC
CDR3 protein: CASSLKLAGGGEQFF

J gene: TRBJ2-2
clone size: .
D gene: .
V gene: TRBV7-8
CDR3 DNA: TGTGCCAGCAGCTCGTACACCGGGGAGCTGTTTTTT
CDR3 protein: CASSSYTGELFF

J gene: TRBJ2-7
clone size: .
D gene: .
V gene: TRBV14
CDR3 DNA: TGTGCCAGCAGCCAAGATCCCTCAGACATTAACTCCTACGAGCAGTACTTC
CDR3 protein: CASSQDPSDINSYEQYF

J gene: TRBJ1-1
clone size: .
D gene: TRBD1
V gene: TRBV7-9
CDR3 DNA: TGTGCCAGCAGCCCCTCCGGGACAGGGGAGAACACTGAAGCTTTCTTT
CDR3 protein: CASSPSGTGENTEAFF

J gene: TRBJ2-1
clone size: .
D gene: TRBD2
V gene: TRBV4-2
CDR3 DNA: TGTGCCAGCAGCCAGGCCGGGACTAGCGCCTACAATGAGCAGTTCTTC
CDR3 protein: CASSQAGTSAYNEQFF

J gene: TRBJ2-1
clone size: .
D gene: TRBD1
V gene: TRBV11-3
CDR3 DNA: TGTGCCAGCAGCCAGGACAGGAGAAACTACAATGAGCAGTTCTTC
CDR3 protein: CASSQDRRNYNEQFF

J gene: TRBJ1-1
clone size: .
D gene: TRBD1
V gene: TRBV5-1
CDR3 DNA: TGCGCCAGCAGCTTGGTTCAGGGGGCGGTGAACACTGAAGCTTTCTTT
CDR3 protein: CASSLVQGAVNTEAFF

J gene: TRBJ1-5
clone size: once
D gene: .
V gene: TRBV19
CDR3 DNA: TGTGCCAGTAGTACCGAGGGACATACGGGGTATAGCAATCAGCCCCAGCATTTT
CDR3 protein: CASSTEGHTGYSNQPQHF

J gene: TRBJ1-6
clone size: .
D gene: .
V gene: TRBV5-6
CDR3 DNA: TGTGCCAGCAGCTTGGGGTCCCCGGGGGTCTCACCCCTCCACTTT
CDR3 protein: CASSLGSPGVSPLHF

J gene: TRBJ1-3
clone size: .
D gene: .
V gene: TRBV18
CDR3 DNA: TGTGCCAGCTCAGTAACGGACCCGGAGGCTGGAAACACCATATATTTT
CDR3 protein: CASSVTDPEAGNTIYF

J gene: TRBJ2-2
clone size: .
D gene: TRBD2
V gene: TRBV29-1
CDR3 DNA: TGCAGCGTCGAGGGACTAACGAACACCGGGGAGCTGTTTTTT
CDR3 protein: CSVEGLTNTGELFF

J gene: TRBJ2-1
clone size: .
D gene: TRBD2
V gene: TRBV4-1
CDR3 DNA: TGCGCCAGCAGCCAAGAATCGGGAGGAATCGATGAGCAGTTCTTC
CDR3 protein: CASSQESGGIDEQFF

J gene: TRBJ2-1
clone size: .
D gene: .
V gene: TRBV7-2
CDR3 DNA: TGTGCCAGCGTTCCCTTCTGGGCGAATGAGCAGTTCTTC
CDR3 protein: CASVPFWANEQFF

J gene: TRBJ1-2
clone size: .
D gene: .
V gene: TRBV4-1
CDR3 DNA: TGCGCCAGCAGCCTGCGCAGACAGACTAACTATGGCTACACCTTC
CDR3 protein: CASSLRRQTNYGYTF

J gene: TRBJ1-2
clone size: .
D gene: .
V gene: TRBV12-3/TRBV12-4
CDR3 DNA: TGTGCCAGTAGCCGAACCGGATACGTTGGCTACACCTTC
CDR3 protein: CASSRTGYVGYTF

J gene: TRBJ1-2
clone size: .
D gene: TRBD1
V gene: TRBV29-1
CDR3 DNA: TGCAGCGTAAGCGCAGGGGGAGCTAACTATGGCTACACCTTC
CDR3 protein: CSVSAGGANYGYTF

J gene: TRBJ1-2
clone size: .
D gene: .
V gene: TRBV21-1
CDR3 DNA: TGTGCCAGCAGCAAATCACACCCAGGAAACTATGGCTACACCTTC
CDR3 protein: CASSKSHPGNYGYTF

J gene: TRBJ2-7
clone size: .
D gene: TRBD2
V gene: TRBV7-9
CDR3 DNA: TGTGCCAGCAGCTTAGACGCGGGGGTGGGTTACGAGCAGTACTTC
CDR3 protein: CASSLDAGVGYEQYF

J gene: TRBJ1-1
clone size: .
D gene: .
V gene: TRBV5-4
CDR3 DNA: TGTGCCAGCAGCTTGAGAGGAGTGAACACTGAAGCTTTCTTT
CDR3 protein: CASSLRGVNTEAFF

J gene: TRBJ2-5
clone size: .
D gene: TRBD2
V gene: TRBV10-1
CDR3 DNA: TGCGCCAGACCGGGGGGAGAGACCCAGTACTTC
CDR3 protein: CARPGGETQYF

J gene: TRBJ2-7
clone size: .
D gene: TRBD1
V gene: TRBV28
CDR3 DNA: TGTGCCAGCAGCACAGGGGGTCTTTACGAGCAGTACTTC
CDR3 protein: CASSTGGLYEQYF

J gene: TRBJ1-6
clone size: .
D gene: .
V gene: TRBV21-1
CDR3 DNA: TGTGCCAGCAGCAAAGGGGCAGGGGGTGGCCTCCACTTT
CDR3 protein: CASSKGAGGGLHF

J gene: TRBJ1-6
clone size: .
D gene: .
V gene: TRBV5-1
CDR3 DNA: TGCGCCAGCAGCTTGAAGGCGGAAAATTCACCCCTCCACTTT
CDR3 protein: CASSLKAENSPLHF

J gene: TRBJ2-1
clone size: .
D gene: .
V gene: TRBV3-1/TRBV3-2
CDR3 DNA: TGTGCCAGCGGCCCCGGGCTAGCGATGTACAATGAGCAGTTCTTC
CDR3 protein: CASGPGLAMYNEQFF

J gene: TRBJ1-1
clone size: .
D gene: .
V gene: TRBV10-3
CDR3 DNA: TGTGCCATCAGTCCCAGAAGGGGCGGGGGGAGCACTGAAGCTTTCTTT
CDR3 protein: CAISPRRGGGSTEAFF

J gene: TRBJ2-1
clone size: .
D gene: .
V gene: TRBV7-2
CDR3 DNA: TGTGCCAGCAGCTTAGAGAGCTCCTACAATGAGCAGTTCTTC
CDR3 protein: CASSLESSYNEQFF

J gene: TRBJ2-7
clone size: .
D gene: .
V gene: TRBV4-1
CDR3 DNA: TGCGCCAGCAGCGAAGCGGTCGTCAGGGACTCCTACGAGCAGTACTTC
CDR3 protein: CASSEAVVRDSYEQYF

J gene: TRBJ2-7
clone size: .
D gene: TRBD2
V gene: TRBV11-1
CDR3 DNA: TGTGCCAGCAGCTTGAGCGGGGGGCGCCGCGAGCAGTACTTC
CDR3 protein: CASSLSGGRREQYF

J gene: TRBJ1-1
clone size: .
D gene: .
V gene: TRBV5-4
CDR3 DNA: TGTGCCAGCAGCTTGGGGGGTCGGGGAGTTATGACTGAAGCTTTCTTT
CDR3 protein: CASSLGGRGVMTEAFF

J gene: TRBJ2-3
clone size: .
D gene: .
V gene: TRBV27
CDR3 DNA: TGTGCCAGCAGTTCCGGGGGGCCCTCCACAGATACGCAGTATTTT
CDR3 protein: CASSSGGPSTDTQYF

J gene: TRBJ1-4
clone size: .
D gene: TRBD1
V gene: TRBV7-9
CDR3 DNA: TGTGCCAGCAGCTCCAGGGGGCTCGGTAATGAAAAACTGTTTTTT
CDR3 protein: CASSSRGLGNEKLFF

J gene: TRBJ2-5
clone size: .
D gene: .
V gene: TRBV20-1
CDR3 DNA: TGCAGTGCTAGCCTCCAAGAGACCCAGTACTTC
CDR3 protein: CSASLQETQYF

J gene: TRBJ1-6
clone size: .
D gene: .
V gene: TRBV18
CDR3 DNA: TGTGCCAGCTCAGATCGACAGTCCAATTCACCCCTCCACTTT
CDR3 protein: CASSDRQSNSPLHF

J gene: TRBJ1-4
clone size: .
D gene: TRBD1
V gene: TRBV28
CDR3 DNA: TGTGCCAGCCTACGAGGGACAGCAACTAATGAAAAACTGTTTTTT
CDR3 protein: CASLRGTATNEKLFF

J gene: TRBJ2-7
clone size: .
D gene: TRBD2
V gene: TRBV6-5
CDR3 DNA: TGTGCCAGCAGACCCACGGGGGGGGCTGGTTACGAGCAGTACTTC
CDR3 protein: CASRPTGGAGYEQYF

J gene: TRBJ2-7
clone size: .
D gene: .
V gene: TRBV6-2/TRBV6-3
CDR3 DNA: TGTGCCAGCAGTTTCACGCCGCGACAGGCAGAACTCTACGAGCAGTACTTC
CDR3 protein: CASSFTPRQAELYEQYF

J gene: TRBJ1-2
clone size: .
D gene: TRBD1
V gene: TRBV6-1
CDR3 DNA: TGTGCCAGCAGTGAAGCACAGGGGTCAGCCATTTACTATGGCTACACCTTC
CDR3 protein: CASSEAQGSAIYYGYTF

J gene: TRBJ1-2
clone size: .
D gene: TRBD1
V gene: TRBV30
CDR3 DNA: TGTGCCTGGAGGATGACAGGGAATGGCTACACCTTC
CDR3 protein: CAWRMTGNGYTF

J gene: TRBJ2-7
clone size: .
D gene: .
V gene: TRBV5-5
CDR3 DNA: TGTGCCAGCAGCTTAACAGCAATCTACGAGCAGTACTTC
CDR3 protein: CASSLTAIYEQYF

J gene: TRBJ1-3
clone size: .
D gene: TRBD1
V gene: TRBV3-1/TRBV3-2
CDR3 DNA: TGTGCCAGCAGCCAAGCCGGGACAGGGGTTGGAAACACCATATATTTT
CDR3 protein: CASSQAGTGVGNTIYF

J gene: TRBJ1-1
clone size: .
D gene: .
V gene: TRBV5-4
CDR3 DNA: TGTGCCAGCAGCTTGGACAGCCTCACTGAAGCTTTCTTT
CDR3 protein: CASSLDSLTEAFF

J gene: TRBJ1-6
clone size: .
D gene: .
V gene: TRBV7-3
CDR3 DNA: TGTGCCAGCAGCCTTTCTGGGGGGGCGGTTTCACCCCTCCACTTT
CDR3 protein: CASSLSGGAVSPLHF

J gene: TRBJ2-3
clone size: .
D gene: TRBD2
V gene: TRBV7-9
CDR3 DNA: TGTGCCAGCAGCTTAGAGGGACTAGCATTTGATACGCAGTATTTT
CDR3 protein: CASSLEGLAFDTQYF

J gene: TRBJ2-7
clone size: .
D gene: .
V gene: TRBV7-2
CDR3 DNA: TGTGCCAGCAGCTTAGCGGCAGGGGTCTACGAGCAGTACTTC
CDR3 protein: CASSLAAGVYEQYF